One sample yielded the 6 T cell receptor beta chains listed below, sequenced in a study of CD8 T cells in Susac syndrome. Random-hexamer reverse transcription was applied to roughly 0.45 to 1 ug RNA. TCRdb reanalysed the immunoSEQ multiplex PCR reads using MiXCR and keeps one entry per CDR3 protein. The repertoire has roughly 130,000 distinct CDR3 sequences, 96% of them found once; the top ten carry roughly 0.14%. The sequenced sample was CD4+ T cells from PBMCs. The receptors were gathered from a human donor with Susac syndrome.

Only one count was recorded for this clonotype. The chain has TRBV5-4 and TRBJ2-3; the D gene is possibly TRBD1 (5 bases). Trimming took 7 bases from V and 2 from J, leaving 14 bases between them. The length of the CDR3 is 14 residues. Looked up from germline, CDR1 is SGHNT and CDR2 is YYREEE (reference sequence). CDR3: CASGAGSNTDTQYF. The CDR3 region has the DNA TGTGCCAGCGGGGCAGGGTCAAACACAGATACGCAGTATTTT.

The chain combines TRBV25-1 with TRBJ2-5; 11 bases are a match to TRBD1. Trimming cost V 6 bases and J 3 bases; bases outside gene matches: 9. The CDR3 covers 16 residues. In germline, CDR1 is MGHDK, CDR2 SYGVNS. The chain's CDR3 is CASSPDRGRVEETQYF. The CDR3 nucleotides read TGTGCCAGCAGCCCGGACAGGGGGCGGGTAGAAGAGACCCAGTACTTC.

CDR3 DNA: TGCGCCAGCAGCTTGGGACGGGGGCGCATCACCGGGGAGCTGTTTTTT. Amino acids: CASSLGRGRITGELFF. The chain has TRBV5-1 and TRBJ2-2; D assignment may be TRBD1 or TRBD2 (6 bases each). Trimming removed 0 bases at V and 4 bases at J, with 13 bases between. This CDR3 has 16 amino acids. The germline V gene encodes CDR1 SGHRS and CDR2 YFSETQ. Complete variable domain (other parts from reference TRBV5-1 and TRBJ2-2): KAGVTQTPRYLIKTRGQQVTLSCSPISGHRSVSWYQQTPGQGLQFLFEYFSETQRNKGNFPGRFSGRQFSNSRSEMNVSTLELGDSALYLCASSLGRGRITGELFFGEGSRLTVL.

The chain recombines TRBV25-1 with TRBJ2-2; D possibly corresponds to TRBD2 (5 bases). V lost 4 bases and J lost 3, with 9 bases in between. The CDR3 loop spans 14 amino acids. The germline CDR1 and CDR2 sequences are MGHDK and SYGVNS. The CDR3 reads CASSGPRDTGELFF. In DNA form, the CDR3 reads TGTGCCAGCAGTGGACCGAGGGACACCGGGGAGCTGTTTTTT.

This sequence joins TRBV29-1 and TRBJ1-2, with 7 bases identical to TRBD1. The V gene's germline CDR1 is SQVTM and CDR2 ANQGSEA. The CDR3 is 12 amino acids. V trimming: 4 bases; J trimming: 6 bases; junction bases outside the gene matches: 5. The CDR3 DNA is TGCAGCGTTGCGCGCGACAGGGATGGCTACACCTTC. This codes for CSVARDRDGYTF.

The V and J genes are TRBV28 and TRBJ2-1, with unresolved D. CDR1 is MDHEN and CDR2 is SYDVKM in the germline V gene. Deletions cut 3 bases from V and 0 bases from J, with 6 bases between. This CDR3 spans 14 amino acids. DNA of the CDR3: TGTGCCAGCAGTTTGGAACTCTCCTACAATGAGCAGTTCTTC. Amino acid sequence: CASSLELSYNEQFF.